The 5 T cell receptor beta chains listed next were all sequenced from one sample in a study of blood T cell repertoires in COVID-19. Profiled with immunoSEQ multiplex PCR; TCRdb holds only in-frame clones, not every one. Here the sample spans 150,000 or so clones, 70% to 90% being singletons. Sequencing was performed on peripheral blood. These receptors were obtained from a woman in her 50s with COVID-19, enrolled during active disease.

J is TRBJ1-1 and V is TRBV5-1; TRBD1 matches 9 bases. CDR3 length: 18 residues. Germline V lookup: CDR1 SGHRS, CDR2 YFSETQ. J gave up 8 bases and V 4 bases, and 21 bases lay outside the gene matches. The CDR3 loop is CASSPTGDRAFPLGEAFF. The CDR3 coding sequence is TGCGCCAGCAGCCCGACCGGGGACAGGGCCTTTCCCCTAGGGGAAGCTTTCTTT.

The V gene is TRBV20-1, the J gene TRBJ2-3, with D unresolved. There are 11 residues in the CDR3. Germline CDR1 DFQATT, CDR2 SNEGSKA (reference sequence). V gave up 5 bases and J gave up 4 bases, with 7 bases separating them. The CDR3 nucleotides read TGCAGTGCTCTTTTCGCAGATACGCAGTATTTT. Encoded protein: CSALFADTQYF.

V and J are TRBV4-2 and TRBJ2-2, with D possibly being TRBD2 (5 bases). The CDR3 covers 16 residues. Trimming cost V 0 bases and J 2 bases, with 10 bases left between them. Germline assignment: CDR1 LGHNA and CDR2 YNFKEQ. The CDR3 loop is CASSQDRGYNTGELFF. CDR3 DNA: TGTGCCAGCAGCCAAGATAGAGGGTACAACACCGGGGAGCTGTTTTTT.

The chain joins TRBV18 to TRBJ1-1, with D maybe TRBD1 (5 bases). The CDR3 is 16 residues long. Trimming shortened V by 0 bases and J by 1 base, and 12 bases separated the two germline ends. The germline V gene has CDR1 KGHSH and CDR2 LQKENI. In nucleotides, the CDR3 is TGTGCCAGCTCACCACCCGGGGGAGGGGAGAACACTGAAGCTTTCTTT. Residues: CASSPPGGGENTEAFF.

The V call is TRBV25-1, the J call TRBJ2-7, with a tentative D call TRBD1 (6 bases). CDR3 length: 14 amino acids. Per the germline V gene, CDR1 is MGHDK and CDR2 is SYGVNS. Trimming pared 3 bases from V and 5 bases from J, leaving 14 bases between. The CDR3 nucleotides are TGTGCCAGCAGTGAGGCAGGGGTAGTCAACGAGCAGTACTTC. Its protein product is CASSEAGVVNEQYF.